This TCR beta chain originates from a study of blood T cell repertoires in COVID-19. The cohort comprised adults aged roughly 18 to 100 years residing in approximately 25 US areas. It was within 2 weeks before study entry that exposed participants met a COVID-19 case. The method was immunoSEQ multiplex PCR; TCRdb's version includes in-frame clones alone and lacks a portion of them. The sample consists of about 150,000 clones, around 80% of them appearing once. Per germline, CDR1 MDHEN and CDR2 SYDVKM. The CDR3 totals 16 residues. V gave up 7 bases and J gave up 5 bases; unmatched junction bases: 16. The rearrangement uses TRBV28 and TRBJ1-2; 7 nucleotides align to TRBD1. This receptor was obtained from a man between 65 and 85 years old who had been exposed to COVID-19. Sequencing used PBMCs or T cells enriched from blood (not recorded which). The CDR3 nucleotides read TGTGCCAGCAACCCCGTGAAGGGGGCCCAGGAATATGGCTACACCTTC. It specifies CASNPVKGAQEYGYTF.